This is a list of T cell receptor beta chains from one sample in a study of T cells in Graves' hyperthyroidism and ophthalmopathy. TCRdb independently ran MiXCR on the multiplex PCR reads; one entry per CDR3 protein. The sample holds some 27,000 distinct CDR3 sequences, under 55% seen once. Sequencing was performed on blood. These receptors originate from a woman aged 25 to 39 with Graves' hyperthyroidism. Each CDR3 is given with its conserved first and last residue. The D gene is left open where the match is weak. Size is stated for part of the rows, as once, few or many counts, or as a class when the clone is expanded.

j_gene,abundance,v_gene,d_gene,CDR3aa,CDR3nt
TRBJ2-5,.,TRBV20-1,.,CSALFTQETQYF,TGCAGTGCCCTATTCACCCAAGAGACCCAGTACTTC
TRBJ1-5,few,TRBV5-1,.,CARPQPQHF,TGCGCCAGACCCCAGCCCCAGCATTTT
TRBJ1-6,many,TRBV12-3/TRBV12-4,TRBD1,CASSPTGTPLLHF,TGTGCCAGCAGTCCGACAGGGACTCCTCTCCTCCACTTT
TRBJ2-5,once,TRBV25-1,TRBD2,CASSLRLAGGQETQYF,TGTGCCAGCAGTCTAAGACTAGCGGGAGGGCAAGAGACCCAGTACTTC
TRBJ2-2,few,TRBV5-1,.,CASSFVPGELFF,TGCGCCAGCAGCTTTGTACCCGGGGAGCTGTTTTTT
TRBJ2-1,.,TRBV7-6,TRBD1,CASSRTGNSYNEQFF,TGTGCCAGCAGCCGGACAGGGAATTCCTACAATGAGCAGTTCTTC
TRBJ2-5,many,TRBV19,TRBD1,CASSIDGPDRGGVETQYF,TGTGCCAGTAGTATAGACGGACCGGACAGGGGCGGAGTGGAGACCCAGTACTTC
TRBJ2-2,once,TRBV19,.,CASSIEAGPNTGELFF,TGTGCCAGTAGTATCGAGGCGGGTCCCAACACCGGGGAGCTGTTTTTT
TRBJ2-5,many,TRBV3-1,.,CASSQSTWTGETQYF,TGTGCCAGCAGCCAGTCCACCTGGACGGGGGAGACCCAGTACTTC
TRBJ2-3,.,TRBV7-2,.,CASSKGVDTQYF,TGTGCCAGCAGCAAAGGGGTGGATACGCAGTATTTT
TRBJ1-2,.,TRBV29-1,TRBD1,CSVETGTEYGYTF,TGCAGCGTTGAAACTGGGACAGAATATGGCTACACCTTC
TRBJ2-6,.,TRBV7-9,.,CASSSLVGTGANVLTF,TGTGCCAGCAGCAGCTTGGTAGGGACTGGGGCCAACGTCCTGACTTTC
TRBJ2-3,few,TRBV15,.,CATSRGEGGDTQYF,TGTGCCACCAGCAGGGGCGAGGGGGGGGATACGCAGTATTTT
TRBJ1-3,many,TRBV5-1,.,CASSLGRTGNTIYF,TGCGCCAGCAGCTTAGGACGGACCGGAAACACCATATATTTT
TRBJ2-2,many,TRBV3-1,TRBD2,CASTLMPAGGNTGELFF,TGTGCCAGCACCCTAATGCCGGCGGGAGGGAACACCGGGGAGCTGTTTTTT
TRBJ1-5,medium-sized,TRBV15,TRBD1,CATTDRGRRGYSNQPQHF,TGTGCCACCACGGACAGGGGGCGAAGGGGATATAGCAATCAGCCCCAGCATTTT
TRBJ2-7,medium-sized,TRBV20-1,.,CSPRGPPDYEQYF,TGCAGCCCTCGTGGCCCACCGGACTACGAGCAGTACTTC